The clone carrying this TCR beta chain was seen ten or more times. Antigen: not known. Between the trimmed V and J ends, which lost 2 bases and 0 bases, there was a span of 14 bases. The CDR3 runs 15 residues. The germline gives CDR1 SQVTM, CDR2 ANQGSEA. Unsorted whole blood supplied the RNA, and germline DNA was extracted too. With about 470 ng total RNA as template and a constant-region primer, TCR beta cDNA was made. Each TCR beta library was derived from three nested multiplex PCR rounds that employed slightly modified ARM-PCR. A C-beta reverse primer was combined with TRBV1-TRBV30 forward primers in the first two PCR rounds, and each round had ten to eleven cycles. MiXCR, applied by TCRdb to the multiplex PCR reads, yields one record per CDR3 protein. The sample shows hundreds of thousands of distinct CDR3 sequences, more than 55% of them seen only once. This record belongs to a study of tumor-infiltrating lymphocytes in primary liver carcinoma. The wider study: Patients were both men and women, whose ages ran from 30 to 69 years. Tumor stage was T1-T3 N0M0, and tumor size was about 4.2 to 11 cm across. Each of the samples returned roughly 3.5 to 7.5 million productive TCRbeta reads (a yield similar across tissue types). Study conclusions and caveats: In tumor-adjacent and tumor-blood pairs, overlap was lower than in tumor region pairs.

This TCR came from a woman younger than 45 with primary liver carcinoma and hepatitis B virus infection. The rearrangement uses TRBV29-1 and TRBJ2-7; TRBD2 might be the D (5 bases). Sequencing input: peripheral blood. CDR3 sequence: CSVESTGESSYEQYF. Here the CDR3 DNA reads TGCAGCGTTGAATCAACCGGGGAGAGCTCCTACGAGCAGTACTTC.